This T cell receptor (beta chain) derives from a study of blood T cell repertoires in COVID-19. The wider study: Collection of acute and convalescent COVID-19 samples took place in the United States, Italy and Spain. From T cells, B-cell-depleted T cells, or PBMCs came the material, which was cDNA or gDNA.

There are 12 residues in the CDR3. V was pared by 6 bases and J by 7 bases, with 12 bases between. Germline V gives CDR1 KGHSH, CDR2 LQKENI. How the authors handled the data: Estimated nucleated cell counts came from reference gene primer amplification. The repertoire was sequenced with immunoSEQ multiplex PCR; TCRdb's copy has only in-frame clones and lacks some. That table furnishes V, J and clone size, whereas the DNA furnished D and trimming. Here the sample spans 100,000 or so clones, 69% being singletons. The chain combines TRBV18 with TRBJ2-5; D remains ambiguous. This TCR was recovered from an elderly man with acute or convalescent COVID-19. Sample: peripheral blood. CDR3 residues: CASSPEVGTQYF. CDR3 sequence (DNA): TGTGCCAGCTCCCCCGAGGTCGGGACCCAGTACTTC.